Listed below are T cell receptor beta chains from one sample, sequenced in a study of post-analysis software for immune sequencing data. TCRdb itself ran the PCR reads through MiXCR, one entry per CDR3 protein. The sample holds approximately 660,000 distinct CDR3 sequences, roughly three fifths seen once. Sequencing was carried out using blood. These TCRs come from a girl aged 2 to 9 with multiple sclerosis. Both conserved end residues are part of each CDR3. Fields, in order: D gene, CDR3 length, J gene, clone size, V gene, CDR3 protein, CDR3 DNA. The D gene is left open where the match is weak. Clone sizes are given selectively: once, few, many, or a class where the clone is expanded.

TRBD2	18	TRBJ2-7	-	TRBV4-1	CASSQLLAGGTLGYEQYF	TGCGCCAGCAGCCAATTACTAGCGGGAGGGACGCTAGGGTACGAGCAGTACTTC
TRBD2	12	TRBJ2-5	few	TRBV29-1	CSAHRGEETQYF	TGCAGCGCTCACCGGGGGGAAGAGACCCAGTACTTC
-	15	TRBJ2-7	-	TRBV21-1	CASSKNHRVAYEQYF	TGTGCCAGCAGCAAAAATCACAGGGTGGCTTACGAGCAGTACTTC
-	12	TRBJ1-1	-	TRBV29-1	CSVRPMNTEAFF	TGCAGCGTGAGACCGATGAACACTGAAGCTTTCTTT
TRBD1	16	TRBJ1-2	once	TRBV20-1	CSAPPGQGAGWSGYTF	TGCAGTGCTCCCCCGGGACAGGGGGCGGGATGGAGTGGCTACACCTTC
TRBD2	18	TRBJ2-1	-	TRBV5-1	CASSLGPETSGRGNEQFF	TGCGCCAGCAGCTTGGGACCCGAGACTAGCGGGAGAGGCAATGAGCAGTTCTTC
-	14	TRBJ2-3	once	TRBV7-2	CASSSFQGVDTQYF	TGTGCCAGCAGTTCGTTCCAGGGAGTAGATACGCAGTATTTT
TRBD2	17	TRBJ2-1	-	TRBV6-1	CASSEGAGEAWYNEQFF	TGTGCCAGCAGTGAAGGTGCGGGAGAAGCGTGGTACAATGAGCAGTTCTTC
-	15	TRBJ1-5	-	TRBV28	CASSPMTGRSQPQHF	TGTGCCAGCAGTCCCATGACAGGCCGCTCGCAGCCCCAGCATTTT
TRBD2	16	TRBJ2-7	-	TRBV7-9	CASSLGLAGELVQQYF	TGTGCCAGCAGCTTAGGACTAGCGGGAGAATTGGTACAGCAGTACTTC
-	13	TRBJ2-5	few	TRBV25-1	CASRRQGVETQYF	TGTGCCAGCAGACGTCAGGGTGTGGAGACCCAGTACTTC
-	13	TRBJ1-5	once	TRBV6-1	CASSGAPNQPQHF	TGTGCCAGCAGTGGGGCTCCCAATCAGCCCCAGCATTTT
-	12	TRBJ1-2	once	TRBV10-3	CAISEGQYGYTF	TGTGCCATCAGTGAGGGACAATATGGCTACACCTTC
-	14	TRBJ2-5	few	TRBV3-1	CASSAFDRGRTQYF	TGTGCCAGCAGCGCCTTTGACCGGGGACGGACCCAGTACTTC
TRBD1	16	TRBJ2-2	-	TRBV6-1	CASSEGDRTNTGELFF	TGTGCCAGCAGTGAAGGGGACAGAACGAACACCGGGGAGCTGTTTTTT
TRBD2	14	TRBJ2-1	-	TRBV7-2	CASSPSGDYNEQFF	TGTGCCAGCAGCCCGAGCGGGGATTACAATGAGCAGTTCTTC
-	15	TRBJ1-2	many	TRBV7-2	CASSSQLGQGGGYTF	TGTGCCAGCAGCTCCCAACTGGGTCAGGGTGGCGGCTACACCTTC
TRBD2	17	TRBJ2-4	few	TRBV7-2	CASSLWLADIAKNIQYF	TGTGCCAGCAGCTTATGGCTAGCGGATATAGCCAAAAACATTCAGTACTTC
TRBD2	17	TRBJ2-3	few	TRBV7-3	CASSLGGLAGRQDTQYF	TGTGCCAGCAGCTTAGGAGGACTAGCGGGACGGCAAGATACGCAGTATTTT
-	17	TRBJ2-5	few	TRBV20-1	CSARERGRTHLEETQYF	TGCAGTGCTAGAGAGAGGGGCAGGACCCATCTAGAAGAGACCCAGTACTTC
-	13	TRBJ2-7	-	TRBV2	CASRGPATYEQYF	TGTGCCAGCAGGGGGCCCGCCACCTACGAGCAGTACTTC
-	14	TRBJ2-1	-	TRBV7-9	CASSLAARENEQFF	TGTGCCAGCAGCTTAGCGGCCAGGGAAAATGAGCAGTTCTTC
-	14	TRBJ2-7	-	TRBV27	CASSLTRDGYEQYF	TGTGCCAGCAGTTTAACACGGGACGGCTACGAGCAGTACTTC
-	13	TRBJ1-1	once	TRBV12-3/TRBV12-4	CASFIGGPNEAFF	TGTGCCAGCTTCATAGGGGGGCCTAATGAAGCTTTCTTT
-	13	TRBJ1-1	few	TRBV6-5	CASSYVENTEAFF	TGTGCCAGCAGTTACGTGGAGAACACTGAAGCTTTCTTT
-	14	TRBJ2-2	-	TRBV6-2/TRBV6-3	CASSSNKGAGELFF	TGTGCCAGCAGCAGTAATAAGGGGGCCGGGGAGCTGTTTTTT
-	14	TRBJ1-2	-	TRBV3-1	CASSQRGSGWGYTF	TGTGCCAGCAGCCAAAGGGGGTCCGGCTGGGGCTACACCTTC
TRBD1	17	TRBJ1-6	-	TRBV12-3/TRBV12-4	CASTFLLDRELGSPLHF	TGTGCCAGCACCTTTCTTCTCGACAGGGAGCTTGGTTCACCCCTCCACTTT
TRBD1	12	TRBJ1-1	-	TRBV6-2/TRBV6-3	CASRPRTGEAFF	TGTGCCAGCAGACCCAGGACAGGGGAAGCTTTCTTT
TRBD1	16	TRBJ1-1	-	TRBV20-1	CSAFDTLGTVNTEAFF	TGCAGTGCGTTTGATACTCTAGGGACAGTGAACACTGAAGCTTTCTTT
TRBD1	14	TRBJ1-2	few	TRBV7-9	CASSSSGTGYGYTF	TGTGCCAGCAGTTCTTCCGGGACAGGCTATGGCTACACCTTC
-	12	TRBJ2-3	few	TRBV29-1	CSTQLAADTQYF	TGCAGCACCCAATTAGCGGCAGATACGCAGTATTTT
TRBD1	13	TRBJ1-2	-	TRBV3-1	CASSPGGLYGYTF	TGTGCCAGCAGCCCAGGGGGCCTCTATGGCTACACCTTC
TRBD1	16	TRBJ1-2	once	TRBV3-1	CASSQMSGQNNGGYTF	TGTGCCAGCAGCCAGATGTCGGGACAGAACAACGGGGGCTACACCTTC
TRBD1	17	TRBJ2-3	few	TRBV7-9	CASRLLRDRGRTDTQYF	TGTGCCAGCAGACTCCTCCGGGACAGGGGTCGCACAGATACGCAGTATTTT